This is a list of T cell receptor beta chains from one sample in a study of blood T cell repertoires in COVID-19. Profiled with immunoSEQ multiplex PCR; TCRdb holds only in-frame clones, not every one. The table shows 120,000 or so clones, with 70% to 90% occurring only once. The source material was peripheral blood. The source is a man over 45 with acute or convalescent COVID-19. CDR3s include the opening cysteine and the closing phenylalanine or tryptophan. Each record gives: J gene, V gene, D gene, CDR3 DNA, CDR3 protein. A D gene is named only where the DNA matches it firmly.

TRBJ2-1 TRBV27 - TGTGCCAGCAGTTCCTCCAGCTCCTACAATGAGCAGTTCTTC CASSSSSSYNEQFF
TRBJ2-5 TRBV5-4 TRBD1 TGTGCCAGCAGACCCGGGACAGCCCAAGAGACCCAGTACTTC CASRPGTAQETQYF
TRBJ1-5 TRBV12-5 TRBD1 TGTGCTAGTGGTTTTCATACAGGGGGCCTTAATCAGCCCCAGCATTTT CASGFHTGGLNQPQHF
TRBJ2-1 TRBV11-3 TRBD1 TGTGCCAGCAGCCGACAGGGTACCTACAATGAGCAGTTCTTC CASSRQGTYNEQFF
TRBJ1-2 TRBV27 - TGTGCCAGGATACAGGGTAACTATGGCTACACCTTC CARIQGNYGYTF
TRBJ1-5 TRBV27 - TGTGCCAGCAGCGCCGGGGTGAGGAGCAATCAGCCCCAGCATTTT CASSAGVRSNQPQHF
TRBJ2-1 TRBV5-1 TRBD2 TGCGCCAGCAGCTTTGAGGGAGCGGGAGTATATGAGCAGTTCTTC CASSFEGAGVYEQFF
TRBJ2-7 TRBV7-2 - TGTGCCAGCAGCCCAAATTTCCCGGGACTCGCCCTTTCGAAGCAGTACTTC CASSPNFPGLALSKQYF
TRBJ2-7 TRBV7-2 - TGTGCCAGCAGCTTATGGGGCGAGACGGGCGAGCAGTACTTC CASSLWGETGEQYF
TRBJ2-3 TRBV27 - TGTGCCAGCAGGACTAGGGGGCTCAGCACAGATACGCAGTATTTT CASRTRGLSTDTQYF